Detailed here is one TCR beta chain. This entry is derived from a study of patients and donors after allogeneic stem cell transplantation. TCRdb called the RT-PCR reads again in MiXCR, with one record for every CDR3 protein. The data show about a million distinct CDR3 sequences, more than 15% seen once. V was pared by 2 bases and J by 6 bases, with 16 bases of the junction left unmatched. CDR3 length: 18 residues. The germline V gene encodes CDR1 SGHDT and CDR2 YYEEEE. The sequencing input was blood, either unsorted or a sorted T cell fraction (not recorded which). The chain combines TRBV5-6 with TRBJ1-1, with 10 bases identical to TRBD1. The TCR sequence derives from a human donor who was either an allogeneic HSCT recipient or a stem cell or donor lymphocyte infusion donor (not recorded which). It is not recorded whose cells these are; they may come from a transplant donor. The CDR3 sequence is CASSFSNRDRGRWAEAFF. CDR3 DNA sequence: TGTGCCAGCAGCTTTTCTAACCGGGACAGGGGTCGATGGGCTGAAGCTTTCTTT.